The 23 T cell receptor beta chains presented below share a single source sample, sequenced in a study of shared clonotypes between healthy human individuals. Data came from immunoSEQ multiplex PCR; TCRdb stores just in-frame clones and leaves some out. The data hold roughly 2.2 million clones, with 85% to 95% observed a single time. The source material was naive CD4+ T cells from PBMCs. The subset is: CD45RA+ positively selected. These TCRs come from a man aged 18-30 years in good health. Some clones in this sample may be carry-over from other donors' samples.

As for this clone: Other DNA sequences in this specimen translate into the identical CDR3. The chain is built from TRBV28 and TRBJ1-5; D call uncertain. Germline CDR1 MDHEN, CDR2 SYDVKM. The CDR3 extends over 12 amino acids. Trimming pared 2 bases from V and 7 bases from J, leaving 6 bases between. CDR3: CASSLRYQPQHF. For the CDR3, the DNA is TGTGCCAGCAGTTTACGTTACCAGCCCCAGCATTTT. The variable domain in full, with the rest retrieved from reference TRBV28 and TRBJ1-5, is DVKVTQSSRYLVKRTGEKVFLECVQDMDHENMFWYRQDPGLGLRLIYFSYDVKMKEKGDIPEGYSVSREKKERFSLILESASTNQTSMYLCASSLRYQPQHFGDGTRLSIL.

This clone is a singleton in its sample. This chain links TRBV6-1 with TRBJ1-1; D gene unclear. Trimming took 2 bases from V and 6 from J, leaving 10 bases between them. The CDR3 runs to 13 residues. Germline assignment: CDR1 MNHNS and CDR2 SASEGT. DNA for the CDR3: TGTGCCAGCAGTGAAAGGTACGGCGCTGAAGCTTTCTTT. This sequence encodes CASSERYGAEAFF.

This clone occurred once. The chain employs TRBV7-2 and TRBJ1-5; TRBD1 aligns across 7 bases. Trimming took 5 bases from V and 3 from J; bases not matched to a gene: 10. CDR3 length: 16 residues. CDR1 is SGHTA and CDR2 is FQGNSA in the germline V gene. As DNA, the CDR3 is TGTGCCAGCAGCCCTCGGGACAGCCTTCCCAATCAGCCCCAGCATTTT. Protein: CASSPRDSLPNQPQHF.

V and J are TRBV5-1 and TRBJ2-3, with D perhaps matching TRBD1 or TRBD2 (6 bases each). V lost 4 bases, J lost 5 bases, and 17 bases lay in between. The CDR3 has 15 amino acids. CDR1 SGHRS and CDR2 YFSETQ come from the germline V gene. The CDR3 protein is CASSPEGTQGDTQYF. The CDR3 bases are TGCGCCAGCAGCCCGGAGGGGACACAGGGAGATACGCAGTATTTT.

The V gene is TRBV25-1, the J gene TRBJ1-5, with D perhaps matching TRBD1 (6 bases). Germline V lookup: CDR1 MGHDK, CDR2 SYGVNS. V was shortened by 3 bases and J by 3 bases, with 9 bases between the two germline ends. The CDR3 covers 14 residues. CDR3 bases: TGTGCCAGCAGTGACGGACAGCCCAATCAGCCCCAGCATTTT. As protein: CASSDGQPNQPQHF.

This rearrangement joins TRBV18 to TRBJ2-5, with TRBD1 matching over 7 bases. The germline CDR1 and CDR2 sequences are KGHSH and LQKENI. V was clipped by 2 bases and J by 4 bases; unmatched bases: 10. The CDR3 loop spans 16 amino acids. The CDR3 DNA sequence: TGTGCCAGCTCACCAGGACCGGGACAGAATTCAGAGACCCAGTACTTC. Its translation: CASSPGPGQNSETQYF.

The J gene is TRBJ2-1, the V gene TRBV20-1; no definite D call. The ends were cut back, 4 bases at V and 8 bases at J, with 9 bases in the middle. Germline CDR1 DFQATT, CDR2 SNEGSKA (reference sequence). CDR3 size: 11 residues. The CDR3 here is CSATSPHEQFF. CDR3 nucleotides: TGCAGTGCTACTAGTCCGCATGAGCAGTTCTTC.

This clone was counted once. The chain carries TRBV5-1 and TRBJ2-3; 8 nucleotides match TRBD2. Germline trimming cut 4 bases from V and 3 bases from J; bases unmatched to any gene: 7. In germline, CDR1 is SGHRS, CDR2 YFSETQ. This CDR3 region has 15 residues. CDR3 sequence (DNA): TGCGCCAGCAGCCCCGGGGGGGCAGAAACAGATACGCAGTATTTT. Translating it yields CASSPGGAETDTQYF.

The V and J genes are TRBV11-2 and TRBJ1-1; maybe TRBD1 (5 bases). Looked up from germline, CDR1 is SGHAT and CDR2 is FQNNGV. CDR3 size: 14 residues. Trimming shortened V by 4 bases and J by 4 bases, and 13 bases separated the two germline ends. The CDR3 bases are TGTGCCAGCAGCTCCCCCACCGGGGGCACTGAAGCTTTCTTT. Translation gives CASSSPTGGTEAFF.

This chain links TRBV6-5 with TRBJ1-3; D gene unclear. The V end was cut by 0 bases, the J end by 8 bases, with 2 bases between. The germline V gene encodes CDR1 MNHEY and CDR2 SVGAGI. The CDR3 consists of 11 residues. The CDR3 loop reads CASSYSDTIYF. CDR3 in DNA: TGTGCCAGCAGTTACTCCGACACCATATATTTT.

Details on this clone: The same CDR3 can be traced to other DNA sequences in this sample. The J gene is TRBJ1-3, the V gene TRBV30; no clear D. Germline CDR1 is GTSNPN and CDR2 is SVGIG (reference sequence). This CDR3 has 14 amino acids. Trimming left V 1 base short and J 4 bases short, with 11 bases between. The CDR3 DNA reads TGTGCCTGGAGTGGGACTTTTTCCGGAAACACCATATATTTT. Translation: CAWSGTFSGNTIYF.

The J gene is TRBJ2-7, the V gene TRBV9; D remains unclear. This CDR3 has 15 amino acids. The germline CDR1 and CDR2 sequences are SGDLS and YYNGEE. Trimming stripped 4 bases from V and 1 base from J, with 15 bases between. The CDR3 region is CASSPRRQTSYEQYF. The CDR3 bases are TGTGCCAGCAGCCCCCGAAGGCAGACGTCCTACGAGCAGTACTTC.

This chain joins TRBV5-1 and TRBJ2-2; a weak D match, TRBD2 (7 bases). From germline, CDR1 is SGHRS and CDR2 YFSETQ. The CDR3 sequence is 15 residues long. Between the trimmed V and J ends, which lost 6 bases and 3 bases, there was a span of 15 bases. CDR3 nucleotide sequence: TGCGCCAGCACCAAGGGGGGGACTGACACCGGGGAGCTGTTTTTT. Translating it yields CASTKGGTDTGELFF.

The chain carries TRBV5-4 and TRBJ2-5, with TRBD2 identical over 10 bases. This CDR3 region has 16 residues. V gave up 0 bases and J gave up 5 bases; unmatched junction bases: 7. CDR1 is SGHNT and CDR2 is YYREEE in the germline V gene (reference sequence). The CDR3 bases are TGTGCCAGCAGCTTGGCCTCTAGCGGGAGTGGGGAGACCCAGTACTTC. It codes for CASSLASSGSGETQYF.

V usage is TRBV7-9 and J usage is TRBJ1-2; D is unresolved. The V gene's germline CDR1 is SEHNR and CDR2 FQNEAQ (reference sequence). V shed 1 base and J shed 0 bases, with 9 bases lying between them. The CDR3 is 15 residues long. In DNA, the CDR3 is TGTGCCAGCAGCTTAGGCAACACCCCTAACTATGGCTACACCTTC. It encodes CASSLGNTPNYGYTF.

The chain links TRBV5-1 to TRBJ2-7; possibly TRBD1 for D (6 bases). With 8 bases removed from V and 1 base from J, the gap between germline ends came to 16 bases. Germline lookup yields CDR1 SGHRS and CDR2 YFSETQ. The CDR3 totals 14 residues. The DNA for the CDR3 is TGCGCCAGTCGTAGGGGGACCGTTTCCTACGAGCAGTACTTC. It yields the protein CASRRGTVSYEQYF.

The rearrangement uses TRBV5-1 and TRBJ2-2, with D perhaps matching TRBD2 (6 bases). Germline V gene lookup returns CDR1 SGHRS and CDR2 YFSETQ. With 0 bases removed from V and 6 bases from J, the gap between germline ends came to 12 bases. CDR3 length equals 15 residues. The CDR3 region is CASSLVPVAAGELFF. CDR3 nucleotides: TGCGCCAGCAGCTTGGTGCCTGTAGCGGCCGGGGAGCTGTTTTTT.

The rearrangement links TRBV25-1 to TRBJ1-3; D is undetermined. CDR1 is MGHDK, CDR2 SYGVNS, per germline. V lost 0 bases to trimming and J lost 4 bases, with 4 bases between them. The CDR3 sequence is 13 residues long. CDR3 coding DNA: TGTGCCAGCAGTGAATATGGGGGAAACACCATATATTTT. This codes for CASSEYGGNTIYF. Drawing the rest from reference TRBV25-1 and TRBJ1-3, the complete variable domain is EADIYQTPRYLVIGTGKKITLECSQTMGHDKMYWYQQDPGMELHLIHYSYGVNSTEKGDLSSESTVSRIRTEHFPLTLESARPSHTSQYLCASSEYGGNTIYFGEGSWLTVV.

This chain links TRBV19 with TRBJ1-5, with TRBD1 as a possible D gene (5 bases). The germline gives CDR1 LNHDA, CDR2 SQIVND (reference sequence). This CDR3 spans 14 amino acids. V was cut by 1 base and J by 10 bases, with 14 bases left in between. The CDR3 DNA reads as TGTGCCAGTAGTATAGTGGCCAGGGAGGGACCCCAGCATTTT. Translating it yields CASSIVAREGPQHF.

This chain connects TRBV7-2 to TRBJ2-2, with 10 bases lining up with TRBD2. The germline V gene has CDR1 SGHTA and CDR2 FQGNSA. CDR3 size: 16 residues. V lost 2 bases to trimming and J lost 1 base; unmatched junction nucleotides: 1. The CDR3 loop is CASSLTSGMNTGELFF. The DNA for the CDR3 is TGTGCCAGCAGCTTAACTAGCGGGATGAACACCGGGGAGCTGTTTTTT.

On this clone: The sample carries other DNA sequences with the same CDR3. The chain couples TRBV28 to TRBJ2-7; 9 positions match TRBD1. The CDR3 has 15 amino acids. V gave up 6 bases and J gave up 2 bases; unmatched junction bases: 8. Germline-derived CDR1 and CDR2 are MDHEN and SYDVKM. In nucleotides, the CDR3 is TGTGCCAGCAGCCCAACCGGGACAGGGACCTACGAGCAGTACTTC. Its translation is CASSPTGTGTYEQYF.

This clone was seen a single time. The genes are TRBV29-1 and TRBJ2-7; 9 bases line up with TRBD1. CDR3 length: 15 residues. Germline V gene lookup returns CDR1 SQVTM and CDR2 ANQGSEA. J gave up 3 bases and V 1 base, and 7 bases lay outside the gene matches. This chain's CDR3 is CSVEVRQGGYYEQYF. For the CDR3, the DNA is TGCAGCGTTGAAGTCCGACAGGGGGGTTACTACGAGCAGTACTTC.

V gene TRBV4-2 combines with J gene TRBJ2-3; D is unresolved. The V gene's germline CDR1 is LGHNA and CDR2 YNFKEQ. The CDR3 runs to 16 residues. Trimming stripped 1 base from V and 5 bases from J, with 16 bases between. The CDR3 reads CASSQGLAGRVDTQYF. The CDR3 bases are TGTGCCAGCAGCCAAGGTCTCGCCGGACGAGTAGATACGCAGTATTTT.